This T cell receptor beta chain was captured in a study of blood T cell repertoires in COVID-19 (TCRdb year 2020). Broadly, across the study: The collaborator samples originated in the United States, Italy and Spain and spanned the acute and convalescent phases of COVID-19. The material from the prospective study consisted of cDNA or gDNA derived from T cells, B-cell-depleted T cells, or PBMCs. The sample metadata nearly always contained a de-identified subject ID, COVID-19 status, age in years and sex. Deeply sampled blood TCRbeta repertoires from subjects exposed to, actively infected with, or recovered from COVID-19 were included in the dataset. The samples were drawn from the first 160 participants of the ongoing ImmuneRACE study and from 1,254 subjects provided by 6 global collaborators. Where HLA class I and class II types were available, the types were taken from metadata supplied by the sample provider, not from assay-based typing. A freely available public database, intended as a resource for researchers studying the immune response to SARS-CoV-2, is where the repertoires were released.

General findings and caveats noted by the study authors: The amount of clinical and demographic metadata varied by source and participant and was provided uncurated.

TCRbeta CDR3 regions were amplified from genomic DNA using the immunoSEQ Assay, a bias-controlled multiplex PCR. Per the original workflow: Nucleated cell counts per sample were estimated from amplification of reference gene primers within the assay. To quantify the absolute abundance of each unique TCRbeta CDR3 rearrangement, sequence reads were collapsed and filtered. For each sample, productive Simpson clonality was calculated as the square root of Simpson's diversity index over productive rearrangements. TCRdb obtained this table from immuneACCESS and retained in-frame rearrangements with V and J assigned. These tables miss some clones; where compared with another copy, unresolved V genes account for less than half of the shortfall, and the remainder is unexplained. V and J calls and clone size are copied from that table; D and trimming were computed from the DNA. This sample has a few hundred thousand clones in its table, and around 83% of those were observed once. The ten largest clonotypes hold more than 7% of the sample.

This clone was detected once. Which antigen it targets is not known. Base-call qualities are not available, and no considerably larger clone is one nucleotide away. The CDR3 goes from the cysteine to the phenylalanine over 16 residues. Just CDR3 DNA is preserved here, 48 bases in frame from base 1. The CDR1 and CDR2 encoded by the germline V gene are SNHLY and FYNNEI. From V the trimming removes 2 bases and from J it removes 6 bases, while the gene matches leave 6 bases of the junction unaccounted for. Each collaborating institution followed its own protocols to collect whole blood in K2EDTA tubes. For TCRbeta analysis, collaborator samples were shipped as frozen whole blood, as isolated PBMCs, or as DNA extracted from either sample type.

This chain joins TRBV2 to TRBJ1-4, with 10 junctional bases fitting TRBD1. Material for sequencing was peripheral blood. The TCR originated in a man older than 75 with acute or convalescent COVID-19. The CDR3 region: CASSEQGQGQDEKLFF. The nucleotides are TGTGCCAGCAGTGAACAGGGACAGGGGCAGGATGAAAAACTGTTTTTT.